The 29 T cell receptor beta chains in this list originate from one sample, sequenced in a study of T cell repertoires in ileal Crohn's disease. Time point described: inflamed ileum from the surgical specimen. The data were produced by immunoSEQ multiplex PCR, yet TCRdb's version contains in-frame clones alone and is incomplete. The profile shows about 1,900 clones, 86% of them singletons. The source material was ileal tissue. These receptors all come from an adult with Crohn's disease.

The genes are TRBV7-6 and TRBJ2-3; 7 positions match TRBD1. In germline, CDR1 is SGHVS, CDR2 FNYEAQ. V lost 4 bases, J lost 7 bases, and 5 bases stayed unmatched. This CDR3 comprises 13 residues. This CDR3 reads CASSSTGRNTQYF. In DNA, the CDR3 is TGTGCCAGCAGCTCGACAGGGCGGAATACGCAGTATTTT. The entire variable domain, with the rest obtained from reference TRBV7-6 and TRBJ2-3, is as follows: GAGVSQSPRYKVTKRGQDVALRCDPISGHVSLYWYRQALGQGPEFLTYFNYEAQQDKSGLPNDRFSAERPEGSISTLTIQRTEQRDSAMYRCASSSTGRNTQYFGPGTRLTVL.

V usage is TRBV19 and J usage is TRBJ2-1; the match to TRBD2 covers 9 bases. CDR3 length: 20 amino acids. CDR1 is LNHDA and CDR2 is SQIVND in the germline V gene (reference sequence). Trimming took 3 bases from V and 8 from J; bases not matched to a gene: 23. CDR3 in amino acids: CASSMSGGRQGLALADEQFF. The CDR3 nucleotides read TGTGCCAGTAGTATGAGTGGAGGACGGCAGGGACTAGCCCTTGCGGATGAGCAGTTCTTC.

This sequence joins TRBV5-4 and TRBJ2-4; D is ambiguous. The germline V gene has CDR1 SGHNT and CDR2 YYREEE (reference sequence). This CDR3 is 15 amino acids long. V was clipped by 4 bases and J by 0 bases, with 11 bases between them. The CDR3 bases are TGTGCCAGCAGCCTCAGTGGGGTAGCCAAAAACATTCAGTACTTC. Residues: CASSLSGVAKNIQYF.

The rearrangement joins TRBV5-5 to TRBJ2-2; TRBD1 aligns across 8 bases. J was trimmed by 4 bases and V by 4 bases; bases with no gene match: 6. CDR3 size: 15 residues. Germline V gene sequence: CDR1 SGHKS, CDR2 YYEKEE (reference sequence). This chain's CDR3 is CASSRGQGSTGELFF. The CDR3 DNA is TGTGCCAGCAGCCGAGGACAGGGTAGCACCGGGGAGCTGTTTTTT.

The chain couples TRBV9 to TRBJ1-5; D ambiguous. The CDR3 is 14 residues long. V was pared by 4 bases and J by 0 bases, with 8 bases between. The germline gives CDR1 SGDLS, CDR2 YYNGEE. CDR3 sequence reads: CASSKGDSNQPQHF. For the CDR3, the DNA is TGTGCCAGCAGCAAGGGAGATAGCAATCAGCCCCAGCATTTT.

This clone came up a few times. J is TRBJ2-1 and V is TRBV9, with 10 nucleotides matching TRBD2. Per germline, CDR1 SGDLS and CDR2 YYNGEE. The CDR3 is 15 residues long. J was trimmed by 7 bases and V by 4 bases; bases with no gene match: 8. CDR3 in DNA: TGTGCCAGCAGCCCCCGACCAGCGGGGGGGAATGAGCAGTTCTTC. Amino acids: CASSPRPAGGNEQFF. The full variable domain, its missing parts supplied by reference TRBV9 and TRBJ2-1, is DSGVTQTPKHLITATGQRVTLRCSPRSGDLSVYWYQQSLDQGLQFLIQYYNGEERAKGNILERFSAQQFPDLHSELNLSSLELGDSALYFCASSPRPAGGNEQFFGPGTRLTVL.

The chain carries TRBV6-4 and TRBJ1-1; D is uncertain. The germline V gene has CDR1 MRHNA and CDR2 SNTAGT. V was clipped by 0 bases and J by 2 bases, with 4 bases between them. CDR3 length equals 13 residues. The CDR3 region is CASSDSDNTEAFF. CDR3 bases: TGTGCCAGCAGTGACTCGGACAACACTGAAGCTTTCTTT.

This clone came up once. J is TRBJ1-1 and V is TRBV5-1, with D unclear. In germline, CDR1 is SGHRS, CDR2 YFSETQ. The germline V and J ends were trimmed by 3 bases and 5 bases, with 20 bases remaining between them. This CDR3 region has 16 residues. The CDR3 DNA is TGCGCCAGCAGCTACAACCTTTCGCCGGTTAATACTGAAGCTTTCTTT. Protein: CASSYNLSPVNTEAFF.

This clone was picked up one time. The chain carries TRBV19 and TRBJ1-1; tentatively, D is TRBD1 (6 bases). CDR1 is LNHDA, CDR2 SQIVND, per germline (reference sequence). The CDR3 has 15 residues. Trimming stripped 3 bases from V and 0 bases from J, with 11 bases between. The CDR3 region is CASSIYRQVNTEAFF. The CDR3 nucleotides read TGTGCCAGTAGTATTTATCGACAGGTGAACACTGAAGCTTTCTTT.

V gene TRBV7-9 combines with J gene TRBJ2-7, with D perhaps TRBD2 (6 bases). The CDR3 loop spans 11 amino acids. The germline V and J ends were trimmed by 5 bases and 7 bases, with 9 bases remaining between them. Germline V gene data show CDR1 as SEHNR and CDR2 as FQNEAQ (reference sequence). Here the CDR3 reads CASSQAGEQYF. CDR3 coding DNA: TGTGCCAGCAGCCAGGCGGGAGAGCAGTACTTC.

The rearrangement joins TRBV5-4 to TRBJ2-1; 9 nucleotides match TRBD1. V shed 5 bases and J 8 bases; nucleotides not matched to a gene: 11. The CDR3 is 15 residues long. Per germline, CDR1 SGHNT and CDR2 YYREEE (reference sequence). CDR3 coding DNA: TGTGCCAGCAGTCAGGACAGGGGAGGTTTGTATGAGCAGTTCTTC. Translation: CASSQDRGGLYEQFF.

Here the CDR3 DNA reads TGCGCCAGCAGCACAGCCGGGACAGGGTCTGGAAACACCATATATTTT. Its translation is CASSTAGTGSGNTIYF. The V gene is TRBV5-1, the J gene TRBJ1-3; TRBD1 agrees at 9 bases. This CDR3 region has 16 residues. Germline assignment: CDR1 SGHRS and CDR2 YFSETQ. Germline trimming cut 4 bases from V and 1 base from J; bases unmatched to any gene: 6.

The chain recombines TRBV25-1 with TRBJ1-1; D unresolved. Trimming removed 7 bases from V and 1 base from J, with 10 bases in between. Germline CDR1 is MGHDK and CDR2 is SYGVNS. This CDR3 has 13 residues. The DNA for the CDR3 is TGTGCCAGCACCTTCCGGGGGAACACTGAAGCTTTCTTT. Amino acids: CASTFRGNTEAFF.

The rearrangement joins TRBV7-3 to TRBJ2-3; D is unclear. CDR3 size: 14 residues. Trimming shortened V by 5 bases and J by 3 bases, and 12 bases separated the two germline ends. From germline, CDR1 is SGHTA and CDR2 FQGTGA. This CDR3 reads CASSIAGGTDTQYF. The CDR3 bases are TGTGCCAGCAGCATTGCAGGCGGAACAGATACGCAGTATTTT.

The sample holds a few counts of this clone. The chain uses TRBV7-9 and TRBJ2-3; unclear D gene. Germline V lookup: CDR1 SEHNR, CDR2 FQNEAQ (reference sequence). The CDR3 totals 15 residues. Trimming removed 1 base from V and 2 bases from J, with 10 bases in between. CDR3 sequence: CASSLVEDYTDTQYF. CDR3 sequence (DNA): TGTGCCAGCAGCTTAGTAGAAGATTACACAGATACGCAGTATTTT.

The V gene is TRBV11-2, the J gene TRBJ2-7; 10 positions agree with TRBD1. The ends lost 5 bases at V and 7 bases at J; junction bases unmatched: 11. CDR1 is SGHAT and CDR2 is FQNNGV in the germline V gene. This CDR3 is 15 amino acids long. In nucleotides, the CDR3 is TGTGCCAGCAGCCCCCGTAGACAGGGGGCGAGGGAGCAGTACTTC. It translates to CASSPRRQGAREQYF.

The chain carries TRBV5-1 and TRBJ2-7, with TRBD1 as a possible D gene (5 bases). The CDR3 loop spans 13 amino acids. Trimming shortened V by 5 bases and J by 0 bases, and 9 bases separated the two germline ends. The germline V gene encodes CDR1 SGHRS and CDR2 YFSETQ. The CDR3 spells CASSRTSSYEQYF. CDR3 DNA: TGCGCCAGCAGTAGGACATCCTCCTACGAGCAGTACTTC.

The chain employs TRBV4-2 and TRBJ2-3, with TRBD2 matching over 12 bases. The germline V gene encodes CDR1 LGHNA and CDR2 YNFKEQ. This CDR3 is built from 17 residues. J lost 6 bases, V lost 1 base, and 8 bases had no gene match. CDR3 protein: CASSQGMTSGSGDTQYF. CDR3 DNA sequence: TGTGCCAGCAGCCAAGGCATGACTAGCGGGAGTGGGGATACGCAGTATTTT.

The V call is TRBV29-1, the J call TRBJ2-2, with D possibly being TRBD1 (7 bases). V was cut by 5 bases and J by 4 bases, with 20 bases left in between. The germline V gene has CDR1 SQVTM and CDR2 ANQGSEA. CDR3 size: 16 residues. Written as DNA, the CDR3 is TGCAGCGTTCATGGTGGCAGGGGGGAAGGCACCGGGGAGCTGTTTTTT. This translates into CSVHGGRGEGTGELFF.

This clone was recorded only once. CDR3 in amino acids: CASSERAGNTGELFF. Here the CDR3 DNA reads TGCGCCAGCAGTGAGAGGGCGGGGAACACCGGGGAGCTGTTTTTT. The V and J genes are TRBV10-1 and TRBJ2-2; TRBD2 is a possible D gene (5 bases). The germline CDR1 and CDR2 sequences are WNHNN and SYGVQD (reference sequence). The CDR3 is 15 amino acids. The V end was cut by 2 bases, the J end by 1 base, with 8 bases between.

V gene TRBV18 combines with J gene TRBJ2-7, with D possibly TRBD1 on 7 matching bases. V was clipped by 6 bases and J by 0 bases, with 12 bases between them. The CDR3 consists of 14 residues. The germline gives CDR1 KGHSH, CDR2 LQKENI. CDR3 bases: TGTGCCAGCTCGTCAGGGGGGAGCTCCTACGAGCAGTACTTC. The encoded protein is CASSSGGSSYEQYF.

The rearrangement links TRBV5-1 to TRBJ1-1; 7 positions match TRBD1. CDR3 length equals 14 residues. The trim removed 7 bases at V and 7 bases at J, leaving 13 bases unmatched. CDR1 is SGHRS and CDR2 is YFSETQ in the germline V gene. As DNA, the CDR3 is TGCGCCAGCGCCTTTACAGGGGTAGAGGGTGAAGCTTTCTTT. Translation: CASAFTGVEGEAFF.

The genes are TRBV27 and TRBJ2-7, with TRBD1 matching over 9 bases. The ends lost 2 bases at V and 7 bases at J; junction bases unmatched: 12. Per germline, CDR1 MNHEY and CDR2 SMNVEV (reference sequence). This CDR3 contains 16 residues. For the CDR3, the DNA is TGTGCCAGCAGTTTACCCGGGACAGGGCGATCGTGGGAGCAGTACTTC. Protein: CASSLPGTGRSWEQYF.

This clone occurred a few times. The chain recombines TRBV2 with TRBJ2-7; the match to TRBD1 covers 8 bases. Germline-derived CDR1 and CDR2 are SNHLY and FYNNEI. The CDR3 contains 16 residues. V lost 3 bases to trimming and J lost 0 bases; unmatched junction nucleotides: 7. CDR3 residues: CASSDPTGDRSYEQYF. The CDR3 DNA reads TGTGCCAGCAGTGACCCGACAGGGGACCGCTCCTACGAGCAGTACTTC.

This chain joins TRBV5-1 and TRBJ2-6; D is unclear. The CDR3 has 16 residues. The germline V gene has CDR1 SGHRS and CDR2 YFSETQ. V was pared by 0 bases and J by 1 base, with 8 bases between. The CDR3 region has the DNA TGCGCCAGCAGCTTGGGTTTCAGGTCTGGGGCCAACGTCCTGACTTTC. Encoded protein: CASSLGFRSGANVLTF.

The sample holds a few counts of this clone. The V gene is TRBV6-4, the J gene TRBJ1-5; TRBD1 agrees at 10 bases. The ends lost 4 bases at V and 2 bases at J; junction bases unmatched: 2. The CDR3 sequence is 15 residues long. Germline CDR1 and CDR2: MRHNA and SNTAGT. The CDR3 is CASSAGTGGNQPQHF. The CDR3 DNA reads TGTGCCAGCAGTGCCGGGACAGGGGGCAATCAGCCCCAGCATTTT.

This clone has more than one count but fewer than ten. The rearrangement uses TRBV6-5 and TRBJ1-1; D is possibly TRBD1 (5 bases). CDR3 length equals 13 residues. Looked up from germline, CDR1 is MNHEY and CDR2 is SVGAGI. V was cut by 6 bases and J by 1 base, with 9 bases left in between. CDR3 loop: CASRETENTEAFF. In DNA, the CDR3 is TGTGCCAGCAGGGAGACAGAGAACACTGAAGCTTTCTTT.

The J gene is TRBJ1-1, the V gene TRBV5-4; tentative D call: TRBD1 (6 bases). Germline CDR1 is SGHNT and CDR2 is YYREEE (reference sequence). Trimming cost V 10 bases and J 1 base, with 14 bases left between them. CDR3 size: 13 residues. CDR3 coding DNA: TGTGCCGGACGGGACATTCAGAACACTGAAGCTTTCTTT. Amino acids: CAGRDIQNTEAFF.

The chain carries TRBV2 and TRBJ1-5; possible D gene TRBD1, 6 bases. V lost 0 bases, J lost 3 bases, and 15 bases lay in between. The CDR3 is 17 residues long. The germline V gene has CDR1 SNHLY and CDR2 FYNNEI. CDR3 in DNA: TGTGCCAGCAGTGAAGCGGGGGCAGGGCTGCCCAATCAGCCCCAGCATTTT. Its protein product is CASSEAGAGLPNQPQHF.